One and the same sample provided the 21 T cell receptor beta chains below, sequenced in a study of regulatory T cells in long-lasting Graves disease (dated by TCRdb to the early 2020s). Library preparation employed multiplex PCR. Sequenced using an Illumina HiSeq 4000. To build TCR beta libraries, CDR3 regions were amplified by Arm-PCR using iRepertoire HTBI primers. The public reads were run again by TCRdb, first through fastp at Q25 and then through MiXCR, and only productive beta chains were kept. All rows with the same CDR3 protein become a single entry with the most common DNA and genes. For this sample there are about 470,000 distinct CDR3 sequences; 20% to 25% appear just once. 6.5% to 9% of the sample goes to the ten largest clones. What the time point label conveys for this sample: persistent/refractory GD, antithyroid drugs over 5 years with positive TRAb. For both TCR sequencing and RNA sequencing, RNA was extracted from PBMCs in TRIzol.

Here the sequenced sample was peripheral blood mononuclear cells (PBMCs), taken when the disease was refractory, from a patient treated with antithyroid drugs. Receptor source: a female donor with Graves disease.

This clonotype was found many times. The chain is built from TRBV11-2 and TRBJ2-4, with D hard to call. Per germline, CDR1 SGHAT and CDR2 FQNNGV. There are 15 residues in the CDR3. Trimming took 4 bases from V and 2 from J, leaving 12 bases between them. CDR3 region: CASSSVRGPKNIQYF. The DNA for the CDR3 is TGTGCCAGCAGCTCAGTTCGCGGTCCCAAAAACATTCAGTACTTC.

This clonotype was detected many times. The V gene is TRBV12-5, the J gene TRBJ1-1, with D perhaps TRBD1 (5 bases). Germline-derived CDR1 and CDR2 are LGHNT and FRNRAP. The CDR3 is made up of 13 amino acids. Between the trimmed V and J ends, which lost 4 bases and 11 bases, there was a span of 17 bases. The CDR3, as DNA: TGTGCTAGTGGTTACCATCCGGGAGGGGAGGCTTTCTTT. It codes for CASGYHPGGEAFF.

This clonotype was seen more than once but under ten times. The rearrangement links TRBV7-8 to TRBJ2-2; TRBD1 agrees at 9 bases. This CDR3 is 15 amino acids long. V lost 7 bases, J lost 5 bases, and 8 bases stayed unmatched. Germline V gene data show CDR1 as SGHVS and CDR2 as FQNEAQ. CDR3 sequence: CASKRDRAGTGELFF. For the CDR3, the DNA is TGTGCCAGCAAGAGGGACAGGGCAGGAACCGGGGAGCTGTTTTTT.

The chain combines TRBV12-3 or TRBV12-4 with TRBJ2-1; a weak D match, TRBD1 (6 bases). The CDR3 totals 13 residues. Trimming removed 7 bases at V and 7 bases at J, with 14 bases between. CDR3 residues: CASTPLRGNEQFF. The CDR3 DNA reads as TGTGCCAGCACACCACTAAGGGGGAATGAGCAGTTCTTC.

With respect to this clonotype: One junction end does not reproduce the germline sequence, and a read error may be involved. J is TRBJ2-2 and V is TRBV12-3 or TRBV12-4; D might be TRBD2 (5 bases). The CDR3 sequence is 17 residues long. DNA of the CDR3: TGTGCCAGCAGTTTAAGTCGGGGAAGACCGAACACCGAGGAGCTGTTTTTT. Its translation is CASSLSRGRPNTEELFF.

About this clonotype: Possible read error: a much larger clone is one base away. CDR3 residues: CASSRPRFPYSNQPQHF. CDR3 sequence (DNA): TGTGCCAGTTCCAGGCCCAGGTTCCCTTATAGCAATCAGCCCCAGCATTTT. The V and J genes are TRBV2 and TRBJ1-5; D remains ambiguous. The CDR3 totals 17 residues. Between the trimmed V and J ends, which lost 9 bases and 0 bases, there was a span of 21 bases. The germline V gene has CDR1 SNHLY and CDR2 FYNNEI.

On this clonotype itself: It may be a read error: a sequence one base away is much more abundant. The chain couples TRBV2 to TRBJ2-7; D unresolved. V dropped 7 bases and J dropped 3 bases, with 13 bases sitting between them. The CDR3 spans 13 residues. Germline assignment: CDR1 SNHLY and CDR2 FYNNEI. The CDR3 DNA is TGTGCCAGCAAGGATGGGTCTGACTACGAGCAGTACTTC. Translating it yields CASKDGSDYEQYF. The full variable domain, in which reference TRBV2 and TRBJ2-7 provide the parts outside the CDR3, is EPEVTQTPSHQVTQMGQEVILRCVPISNHLYFYWYRQILGQKVEFLVSFYNNEISEKSEIFDDQFSVERPDGSNFTLKIRSTKLEDSAMYFCASKDGSDYEQYFGPGTRLTVT.

This clonotype was observed a handful of times. This chain links TRBV5-8 with TRBJ2-5; 15 bases are a match to TRBD2. The CDR3 has 19 residues. J gave up 1 base and V 2 bases, and 9 bases lay outside the gene matches. The V gene's germline CDR1 is SGHTS and CDR2 YDEGEE. CDR3 nucleotide sequence: TGTGCCAGCAGCTTTTCCCCCGGGACTAGCGGGGGGACCCAAGAGACCCAGTACTTC. This encodes CASSFSPGTSGGTQETQYF.

This clonotype was found many times. The chain recombines TRBV7-9 with TRBJ1-2; TRBD1 matches 7 bases. Trimming cost V 5 bases and J 5 bases; bases outside gene matches: 11. CDR3 length: 15 residues. CDR1 and CDR2 (germline): SEHNR, FQNEAQ (reference sequence). Written as DNA, the CDR3 is TGTGCCAGCAGCCCCCTCCGCGACAGGGTGTATGGCTACACCTTC. This gives the protein CASSPLRDRVYGYTF.

The gene calls are TRBV6-2 or TRBV6-3 and TRBJ2-7; a possible D gene is TRBD2 (7 bases). Germline CDR1 and CDR2: MNHEY and SVGEGT. The CDR3 extends over 17 amino acids. Trimming left V 5 bases short and J 2 bases short, with 22 bases between. CDR3 region: CASSDQRDTPFPYEQYF. Written as DNA, the CDR3 is TGTGCCAGCAGTGACCAGCGGGACACTCCATTCCCCTACGAGCAGTACTTC.

This chain links TRBV15 with TRBJ2-7; a possible D gene is TRBD2 (6 bases). Germline-derived CDR1 and CDR2 are LNHNV and YYDKDF (reference sequence). The V and J ends lost 5 bases and 6 bases respectively, with 14 bases between them. CDR3 length: 13 amino acids. In nucleotides, the CDR3 is TGTGCCACCAGCTGGGCGGGGATGAGCGAGCAGTACTTC. Amino acid sequence: CATSWAGMSEQYF.

There are a few counts of this clonotype. This sequence joins TRBV5-4 and TRBJ2-7; 8 bases are shared with TRBD1. Germline V gene sequence: CDR1 SGHNT, CDR2 YYREEE (reference sequence). CDR3 length: 16 amino acids. With 0 bases clipped from V and 3 bases from J, the junction kept 8 bases outside the gene matches. The CDR3: CASSLDAQGAGYEQYF. The CDR3 DNA is TGTGCCAGCAGCTTGGACGCCCAGGGGGCCGGCTACGAGCAGTACTTC.

In nucleotides, the CDR3 is TGTGCCAGCCTAGCGGGATCCTACAATGAGCAGTTCTTC. The encoded protein is CASLAGSYNEQFF. This chain connects TRBV7-2 to TRBJ2-1, with 9 bases identical to TRBD2. Germline trimming cut 8 bases from V and 1 base from J; bases unmatched to any gene: 0. Germline-derived CDR1 and CDR2 are SGHTA and FQGNSA. The CDR3 consists of 13 residues.

This chain joins TRBV29-1 and TRBJ2-7; TRBD2 matches at 10 bases. V lost 6 bases to trimming and J lost 2 bases; unmatched junction nucleotides: 10. The length of the CDR3 is 15 residues. Germline V lookup: CDR1 SQVTM, CDR2 ANQGSEA. The CDR3 spells CSVRPISGRAYEQYF. The CDR3 DNA reads TGCAGCGTCCGACCGATAAGCGGGAGGGCCTACGAGCAGTACTTC.

This clonotype turned up a few times. The chain couples TRBV20-1 to TRBJ2-1; possibly TRBD2 for D (5 bases). Germline CDR1 DFQATT, CDR2 SNEGSKA (reference sequence). The CDR3 spans 17 residues. V was cut by 1 base and J by 0 bases, with 16 bases left in between. In DNA, the CDR3 is TGCAGTGCTAGAGGTCTTGGGGAGAGTAGCTCCTACAATGAGCAGTTCTTC. Its translation is CSARGLGESSSYNEQFF.

The CDR3 region is CASSYRGPYTGELFF. The CDR3, as DNA: TGTGCCAGCAGTTACCGGGGGCCGTACACCGGGGAGCTGTTTTTT. V and J are TRBV6-5 and TRBJ2-2, with D perhaps matching TRBD1 or TRBD2 (6 bases each). The CDR3 has 15 amino acids. Trimming pared 2 bases from V and 3 bases from J, leaving 10 bases between. From germline, CDR1 is MNHEY and CDR2 SVGAGI.

This clonotype was counted a few times. The chain uses TRBV6-1 and TRBJ1-1; 7 bases match TRBD1. The V gene end was trimmed by 6 bases and the J gene end by 6 bases; junction bases not matched to a gene: 10. The CDR3 loop spans 14 amino acids. Germline V CDR1 and CDR2: MNHNS, SASEGT. The CDR3 here is CASRRQGGRAEAFF. The CDR3 coding sequence is TGTGCCAGCAGACGTCAGGGGGGAAGGGCTGAAGCTTTCTTT.

This clonotype was counted at least ten times. This chain connects TRBV28 to TRBJ1-5; D is unresolved. The CDR3 spans 14 residues. The V and J ends lost 2 bases and 6 bases respectively, with 11 bases between them. The germline CDR1 and CDR2 sequences are MDHEN and SYDVKM. In DNA, the CDR3 is TGTGCCAGCAGTTTAGGGTCCGCGGGTCAGCCCCAGCATTTT. Translation: CASSLGSAGQPQHF.

The V gene is TRBV14, the J gene TRBJ2-2; 7 nucleotides agree with TRBD2. The CDR3 runs 17 residues. Unmatched junction bases numbered 7, after V lost 0 bases and J lost 3 bases. Looked up from germline, CDR1 is SGHDN and CDR2 is FVKESK. CDR3 sequence (DNA): TGTGCCAGCAGCCAAGACTTGACTAGCTTGGACACCGGGGAGCTGTTTTTT. It yields the protein CASSQDLTSLDTGELFF.

The V gene is TRBV4-1, the J gene TRBJ1-5; no reliable D call. The ends were cut back, 0 bases at V and 4 bases at J, with 19 bases in the middle. The CDR3 is made up of 18 amino acids. CDR1 and CDR2 (germline): MGHRA, YSYEKL. CDR3 nucleotide sequence: TGCGCCAGCAGCCAAGATCAAGAAGCCCAAAGTCTTAATCAGCCCCAGCATTTT. As protein: CASSQDQEAQSLNQPQHF.

This clonotype was recorded at least ten times. The chain couples TRBV11-2 to TRBJ1-2; weak D call: TRBD1 (6 bases). The CDR3 covers 15 residues. Trimming shortened V by 4 bases and J by 5 bases, and 17 bases separated the two germline ends. Germline-derived CDR1 and CDR2 are SGHAT and FQNNGV. The CDR3 sequence: CASSWTPGQNYGYTF. The CDR3, as DNA: TGTGCCAGCAGCTGGACACCGGGACAAAATTATGGCTACACCTTC.